This T cell receptor (beta chain) was retrieved from a study of shared clonotypes between healthy human individuals. Genomic DNA of each subset was evenly split across several immunoSEQ plates. Some clones are missing from TCRdb's copy, which holds only in-frame ones; the method was immunoSEQ multiplex PCR. The sample shows over 2 million clones, 80% to 95% of them seen only once. All the donors were Caucasian adults who lived in Nashville, Tennessee. The material sequenced was naive CD4+ T cells from PBMCs. Stated subset: CD45RA+ positively selected. The sequence came from a man younger than 30 in good health. Some clones in this sample may be carry-over from other donors' samples.

The CDR3, as DNA: TGTGCCAGCAGTGAATGGTCAGGACAGGGTTGGCAGGAGACCCAGTACTTC. Protein product: CASSEWSGQGWQETQYF. This sequence joins TRBV6-1 and TRBJ2-5; the match to TRBD1 covers 8 bases. This CDR3 contains 17 residues. Unmatched junction bases numbered 13, after V lost 2 bases and J lost 5 bases. Germline V gives CDR1 MNHNS, CDR2 SASEGT.